These T cell receptor beta chains were read from a single sample in a study of cytomegalovirus exposure and HLA in healthy donors. Sequenced by immunoSEQ multiplex PCR; TCRdb stores in-frame clones only, minus some. The sample shows 250,000 to 350,000 clones, under 90% of them seen only once. Sequencing was performed on PBMCs. The receptors were gathered from a girl aged 2 to 9 in good health and CMV-seronegative. Both conserved end residues are part of each CDR3. Each record gives: V gene, clone size, J gene, D gene, CDR3 protein, CDR3 DNA. A D gene is named only where the DNA matches it firmly. Clone size is given for some rows only: seen once, a few or many times, or a class if the clone is expanded.

TRBV14	.	TRBJ1-1	TRBD1	CASSQYQGGTEAFF	TGTGCCAGCAGCCAGTACCAGGGGGGAACTGAAGCTTTCTTT
TRBV9	.	TRBJ1-2	TRBD1	CASSGTQGRNYGYTF	TGTGCCAGCAGCGGCACACAGGGGCGTAACTATGGCTACACCTTC
TRBV28	.	TRBJ2-1	TRBD2	CASSFVLAGSNEQFF	TGTGCCAGCAGTTTTGTGCTAGCGGGGTCAAATGAGCAGTTCTTC
TRBV9	.	TRBJ2-5	TRBD1	CASSVGLGQAQETQYF	TGTGCCAGCAGCGTAGGTCTGGGACAGGCCCAAGAGACCCAGTACTTC
TRBV27	.	TRBJ1-1	TRBD1	CASSLGQGEAFF	TGTGCCAGCAGTTTAGGACAGGGGGAAGCTTTCTTT
TRBV14	once	TRBJ1-1	.	CASSQLWGGQAFF	TGTGCCAGCAGCCAGCTTTGGGGGGGACAAGCTTTCTTT
TRBV9	.	TRBJ1-2	TRBD1	CASSVEGTGRLYGYTF	TGTGCCAGCAGCGTAGAGGGGACAGGGAGGCTTTATGGCTACACCTTC
TRBV18	few	TRBJ1-1	.	CASSLVGGLNTEAFF	TGTGCCAGCTCACTCGTGGGGGGATTGAACACTGAAGCTTTCTTT
TRBV28	.	TRBJ1-5	.	CASSFFRNSNQPQHF	TGTGCCAGCAGTTTCTTCAGAAATAGCAATCAGCCCCAGCATTTT
TRBV5-6	.	TRBJ1-1	.	CASSPPGWNTEAFF	TGTGCCAGCAGCCCCCCAGGGTGGAACACTGAAGCTTTCTTT
TRBV11-2	once	TRBJ2-2	.	CASSLQANTGELFF	TGTGCCAGCAGCTTACAGGCGAACACCGGGGAGCTGTTTTTT
TRBV27	few	TRBJ2-1	.	CASSLYLGNEQFF	TGTGCCAGCAGTTTATATCTAGGTAATGAGCAGTTCTTC
TRBV7-6	.	TRBJ2-3	.	CASSSAGDTDTQYF	TGTGCCAGCAGCTCGGCAGGGGACACAGATACGCAGTATTTT
TRBV4-1	.	TRBJ2-7	TRBD1	CASSQGGTGGYEQYF	TGCGCCAGCAGCCAAGGAGGCACAGGGGGGTACGAGCAGTACTTC
TRBV5-4	.	TRBJ2-5	.	CASSLKLAQETQYF	TGTGCCAGCAGCTTGAAACTTGCTCAAGAGACCCAGTACTTC
TRBV27	.	TRBJ1-1	.	CASSLVRIRNTEAFF	TGTGCCAGCAGTTTAGTGAGGATACGGAACACTGAAGCTTTCTTT
TRBV9	.	TRBJ1-5	.	CASSARQYDQPQHF	TGTGCCAGCAGCGCCCGACAGTACGATCAGCCCCAGCATTTT
TRBV28	.	TRBJ1-2	.	CASTPRVAGYTF	TGTGCCAGCACCCCCCGGGTAGCAGGCTACACCTTC
TRBV29-1	.	TRBJ1-5	TRBD1	CSVVYGTGLGQPQHF	TGCAGCGTTGTCTATGGGACAGGGTTAGGGCAGCCCCAGCATTTT
TRBV9	.	TRBJ2-3	TRBD2	CASSVAPPSGSSDTQYF	TGTGCCAGCAGCGTAGCTCCTCCTAGCGGGAGTTCTGATACGCAGTATTTT
TRBV7-8	.	TRBJ2-5	.	CASSFMETQYF	TGTGCCAGCAGCTTTATGGAGACCCAGTACTTC
TRBV10-2	.	TRBJ2-3	.	CASTIRDTQYF	TGCGCCAGCACAATCAGAGATACGCAGTATTTT
TRBV7-9	few	TRBJ1-1	.	CASSLAGHYTEAFF	TGTGCCAGCAGCTTAGCGGGGCACTACACTGAAGCTTTCTTT
TRBV2	.	TRBJ2-1	.	CASSPWGNNEQFF	TGTGCCAGCAGCCCGTGGGGCAACAATGAGCAGTTCTTC
TRBV27	.	TRBJ2-5	TRBD1	CASRGGTGIRRETQYF	TGTGCCAGCAGGGGGGGGACAGGGATCCGCAGGGAGACCCAGTACTTC
TRBV6-5	.	TRBJ2-7	.	CASSYTSFGGAEQYF	TGTGCCAGCAGTTACACTTCATTTGGGGGGGCCGAGCAGTACTTC
TRBV29-1	.	TRBJ1-1	.	CSVEDPSLAEVAFF	TGCAGCGTTGAAGATCCAAGTCTGGCGGAGGTGGCTTTCTTT
TRBV12-5	.	TRBJ1-2	TRBD1	CASGRRGLSYGYTF	TGTGCTAGTGGACGGAGGGGGCTAAGCTATGGCTACACCTTC
TRBV5-1	.	TRBJ2-7	TRBD1	CASSLGGQGKYEQYF	TGCGCCAGCAGCTTGGGGGGACAGGGCAAGTACGAGCAGTACTTC
TRBV7-8	.	TRBJ2-1	TRBD2	CASSFRTSGGVEQFF	TGTGCCAGCAGCTTCAGGACTAGCGGGGGGGTGGAGCAGTTCTTC
TRBV5-6	.	TRBJ1-4	.	CASSLGQNEKLFF	TGTGCCAGCAGCTTGGGACAAAATGAAAAACTGTTTTTT
TRBV5-5	once	TRBJ2-7	TRBD1	CASSLRLGDSSVLNEQYF	TGTGCCAGCAGCCTTCGCCTTGGGGACAGCTCTGTATTGAACGAGCAGTACTTC
TRBV11-2	.	TRBJ2-1	TRBD2	CASSLLSLAGYNEQFF	TGTGCCAGCAGCTTATTATCCCTAGCGGGTTACAATGAGCAGTTCTTC
TRBV28	.	TRBJ2-7	.	CASSFVERYYEQYF	TGTGCCAGCAGTTTTGTGGAGCGGTACTACGAGCAGTACTTC
TRBV27	.	TRBJ2-2	.	CASRRANTGELFF	TGTGCCAGCAGGCGGGCGAACACCGGGGAGCTGTTTTTT
TRBV4-1	.	TRBJ1-5	.	CASGWQVGNQPQHF	TGCGCCAGCGGCTGGCAGGTTGGCAATCAGCCCCAGCATTTT
TRBV6-1	.	TRBJ1-1	.	CASSEEYRGTEAFF	TGTGCCAGCAGTGAAGAGTATAGGGGGACAGAAGCTTTCTTT
TRBV7-6	.	TRBJ2-1	TRBD2	CASSLNSGTVNNEQFF	TGTGCCAGCAGTCTCAATAGCGGGACCGTCAACAATGAGCAGTTCTTC
TRBV4-2	.	TRBJ1-6	TRBD1	CASSQEGRTGIRSPLHF	TGTGCCAGCAGCCAAGAGGGAAGGACAGGTATTCGATCACCCCTCCACTTT
TRBV11-2	once	TRBJ2-1	.	CASSLDQPLRGTPGEQFF	TGTGCCAGCAGCTTAGACCAACCCCTCCGGGGGACTCCGGGGGAGCAGTTCTTC